This passage covers 3 T cell receptor beta chains from one sample sequenced in a study of response to subunit inactivated influenza vaccine. TCRdb called the RT-PCR reads again in MiXCR, with one record for every CDR3 protein. The sample shows hundreds of thousands of distinct CDR3 sequences, approximately 14% of them seen only once. The input for sequencing was PBMCs from blood, taken 12 days after vaccination. These receptors were taken from a man over 45 who received an inactivated influenza vaccine.

This clonotype was seen more than once but under ten times. The chain combines TRBV7-2 with TRBJ2-5; D possibly uses TRBD1 or TRBD2 (5 bases each). V lost 6 bases and J 3 bases, leaving 14 bases between the germline ends. Germline CDR1 SGHTA, CDR2 FQGNSA. This CDR3 is 14 amino acids long. CDR3 protein: CASSSLGPKETQYF. CDR3 sequence (DNA): TGTGCCAGCAGTTCCCTGGGACCTAAAGAGACCCAGTACTTC.

V gene TRBV29-1 combines with J gene TRBJ2-6, with D tentatively TRBD2 (7 bases). The germline V gene has CDR1 SQVTM and CDR2 ANQGSEA. V was clipped by 6 bases and J by 0 bases, with 18 bases between them. This CDR3 spans 17 amino acids. The CDR3 is CSVGGGRYDSGANVLTF. The CDR3 bases are TGCAGCGTGGGAGGGGGGCGATACGACTCTGGGGCCAACGTCCTGACTTTC.

The chain links TRBV7-8 to TRBJ1-6; 9 bases match TRBD1. Germline values: CDR1 SGHVS, CDR2 FQNEAQ. The length of the CDR3 is 15 residues. Losses at the gene ends were 4 bases for V and 8 bases for J; bases not matched to a gene: 6. The CDR3 is CASSSRTGADSPLHF. The DNA of the CDR3 is TGTGCCAGCAGCTCTAGGACAGGGGCTGATTCACCCCTCCACTTT.